Described below is a single T cell receptor beta chain sequence and its context. V trimming: 5 bases; J trimming: 3 bases; junction bases outside the gene matches: 3. Germline V gene data show CDR1 as SGHTA and CDR2 as FQGTGA. The CDR3 has 13 residues. This record belongs to a study of blood T cell repertoires in COVID-19. Study details: Whether acute or convalescent, the COVID-19 samples came from the United States, Italy and Spain. T cells, B-cell-depleted T cells, or PBMCs provided the cDNA or gDNA that served as material.

Generated by immunoSEQ multiplex PCR, the TCRdb table keeps only in-frame clones and is missing some. The sample shows about 240,000 clones, 82% of them seen only once. This receptor was taken from a woman aged 60-70 years with active or convalescent COVID-19. J is TRBJ1-1 and V is TRBV7-3; 7 positions agree with TRBD1. Sequenced: peripheral blood. CDR3 protein: CASSETGYTEAFF. The CDR3, as DNA: TGTGCCAGCAGCGAGACAGGGTACACTGAAGCTTTCTTT.